The 7 T cell receptor beta chains listed next were all sequenced from one sample in a study of T cell responses to AZD1222 COVID-19 vaccine. TCRdb's table, derived via immunoSEQ multiplex PCR, lists solely in-frame clones and lacks some. The top ten hold less than 0.55% of the sample, which has about 180,000 clones, about 90% seen once. Sequenced here: peripheral blood, sampled on day 0 of AZD1222 vaccination. The receptors derive from an adult in good health.

The rearrangement uses TRBV10-3 and TRBJ2-3, with 7 bases identical to TRBD1. The V segment lost 7 bases and the J segment 1 base; nucleotides outside the gene matches: 5. CDR3 length: 14 amino acids. In germline, CDR1 is ENHRY, CDR2 SYGVKD. The CDR3 sequence: CAITRDSRTDTQYF. The CDR3 coding sequence is TGTGCCATCACCAGGGACAGCCGCACAGATACGCAGTATTTT.

J is TRBJ2-4 and V is TRBV7-9; D gene uncertain. Trimming took off 5 bases at V and 0 bases at J, with 14 bases between the two ends. The CDR3 length is 16 residues. The germline V gene encodes CDR1 SEHNR and CDR2 FQNEAQ (reference sequence). The CDR3 sequence is CASSPKGPSAKNIQYF. In DNA form, the CDR3 reads TGTGCCAGCAGCCCCAAAGGTCCTTCAGCCAAAAACATTCAGTACTTC.

The chain carries TRBV27 and TRBJ1-1; 7 nucleotides line up with TRBD1. Losses at the gene ends were 4 bases for V and 3 bases for J; bases not matched to a gene: 11. The V gene's germline CDR1 is MNHEY and CDR2 SMNVEV (reference sequence). The CDR3 covers 16 residues. DNA for the CDR3: TGTGCCAGCAGTTCCAGACAGGGTAGGATGTACACTGAAGCTTTCTTT. Amino acid sequence: CASSSRQGRMYTEAFF.

The chain couples TRBV25-1 to TRBJ2-1, with D possibly matching TRBD2 (5 bases). The CDR3 contains 14 residues. CDR1 is MGHDK and CDR2 is SYGVNS in the germline V gene. V shed 2 bases and J shed 2 bases, with 7 bases lying between them. As DNA, the CDR3 is TGTGCCAGCAGTGAAGAGGGAACCTACAATGAGCAGTTCTTC. Amino acids: CASSEEGTYNEQFF.

V usage is TRBV5-1 and J usage is TRBJ1-3, with 9 positions matching TRBD1. The CDR3 is 15 residues long. The germline V gene encodes CDR1 SGHRS and CDR2 YFSETQ. With V trimmed by 4 bases and J by 3 bases, 5 bases remained unmatched. CDR3 amino acids: CASSLQGAGGNTIYF. In DNA form, the CDR3 reads TGCGCCAGCAGCCTACAGGGGGCGGGTGGAAACACCATATATTTT.

The rearrangement joins TRBV6-5 to TRBJ2-1; 9 nucleotides align to TRBD2. V lost 6 bases and J lost 9; bases outside the gene matches: 12. From germline, CDR1 is MNHEY and CDR2 SVGAGI. This CDR3 region has 15 residues. Here the CDR3 reads CASSTLAGSGSEQFF. The CDR3 DNA reads TGTGCCAGCAGCACCCTAGCGGGATCCGGCAGTGAGCAGTTCTTC.

The gene calls are TRBV12-3 or TRBV12-4 and TRBJ1-2, with D possibly matching TRBD1 (6 bases). Trimming removed 6 bases at V and 7 bases at J, with 12 bases between. This CDR3 is 12 amino acids long. The CDR3 sequence is CASSDRFPGYTF. The CDR3 bases are TGTGCCAGCAGCGACAGGTTCCCTGGCTACACCTTC.